This TCR beta chain is from a study of CD8 T cells in Susac syndrome. The table lists this clonotype with a count of one. Germline assignment: CDR1 MGHRA and CDR2 YSYEKL. The V and J ends lost 1 base and 6 bases respectively, with 13 bases between them. The CDR3 extends over 15 amino acids. A quantity of roughly 0.5 to 1 ug RNA underwent reverse transcription using random hexamers. Using its own MiXCR run on the immunoSEQ multiplex PCR reads, TCRdb lists one record per CDR3 protein. The data hold hundreds of thousands of distinct CDR3 sequences, with roughly 93% observed a single time. Recently defined diagnostic criteria for definite or probable disease were fulfilled by Susac syndrome patients. TEMRA cells were FACS-enriched and CD8+ and CD4+ T cells negatively isolated.

The chain is built from TRBV4-1 and TRBJ2-1; D remains unclear. The origin of this receptor is a human donor with Susac syndrome. The sequencing sample was made of CD4+ T cells from PBMCs. CDR3 sequence: CASSQVPGAANEQFF. DNA of the CDR3: TGCGCCAGCAGCCAAGTTCCGGGCGCCGCCAATGAGCAGTTCTTC.